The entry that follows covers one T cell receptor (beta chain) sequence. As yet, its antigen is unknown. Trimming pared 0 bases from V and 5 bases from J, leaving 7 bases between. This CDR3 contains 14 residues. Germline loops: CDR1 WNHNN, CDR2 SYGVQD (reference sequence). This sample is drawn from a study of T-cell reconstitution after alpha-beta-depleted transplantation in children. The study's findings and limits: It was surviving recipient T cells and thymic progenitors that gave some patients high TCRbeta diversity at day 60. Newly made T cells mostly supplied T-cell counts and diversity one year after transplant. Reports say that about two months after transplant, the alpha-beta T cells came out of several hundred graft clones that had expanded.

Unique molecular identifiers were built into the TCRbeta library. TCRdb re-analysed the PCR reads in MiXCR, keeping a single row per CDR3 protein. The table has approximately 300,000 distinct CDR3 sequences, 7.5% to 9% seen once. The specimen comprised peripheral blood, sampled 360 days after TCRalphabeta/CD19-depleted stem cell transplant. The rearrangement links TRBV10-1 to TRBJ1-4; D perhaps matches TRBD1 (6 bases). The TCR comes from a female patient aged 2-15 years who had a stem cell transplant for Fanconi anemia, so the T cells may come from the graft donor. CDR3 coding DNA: TGCGCCAGCAGTGAGTCCACAGGGAATGAAAAACTGTTTTTT. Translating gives CASSESTGNEKLFF.